One T cell receptor (beta chain) is described in this entry. This record comes from a study of blood T cell repertoires in COVID-19. At the level of the study: COVID-19 samples from acute and convalescent phases originated in the United States, Italy and Spain. T cells, B-cell-depleted T cells, or PBMCs provided the cDNA or gDNA that served as material.

CDR3 length: 13 residues. The V gene's germline CDR1 is SGHAT and CDR2 FQNNGV. V shed 0 bases and J shed 8 bases, with 7 bases lying between them. Original analysis: Nucleated cell number was recorded as an estimate derived from reference gene primer amplification. Libraries were prepared by immunoSEQ multiplex PCR; TCRdb keeps only in-frame clonotypes and omits some of them. V and J calls and clone size are those listed in that table; D and trimming were worked out from the DNA. The sample lists about 43,000 clones, 87% occurring once. This chain connects TRBV11-2 to TRBJ1-4; D gene uncertain. The specimen sequenced was peripheral blood. The sequence was collected from a woman over 75 with active COVID-19. Here the CDR3 DNA reads TGTGCCAGCAGCTTAGAACGGGAGGAAAAACTGTTTTTT. Its translation: CASSLEREEKLFF.